These 20 T cell receptor beta chains were all obtained from the same sample, sequenced in a study of T cells in tuberculosis. Assay used: immunoSEQ multiplex PCR; TCRdb lists only in-frame clones, some missing. The sample comprises 30,000 or so clones, roughly 83% of which are singletons, and about 5.5% rests with the top ten. Sample time point: new active TB diagnosis, blood taken before or within 7 days of starting treatment. The specimen comprised PBMCs, sampled at tuberculosis diagnosis. The receptors here all came from an adult with tuberculosis.

This sequence joins TRBV6-5 and TRBJ2-7; possible D gene TRBD2, 5 bases. The CDR3 contains 12 residues. Trimming removed 2 bases from V and 6 bases from J, with 8 bases in between. Germline lookup yields CDR1 MNHEY and CDR2 SVGAGI. The CDR3 sequence: CASSYRGGEQYF. CDR3 DNA: TGTGCCAGCAGTTACCGGGGTGGCGAGCAGTACTTC.

Notes on this clone: A read error may produce the germline difference seen at one junction end. The chain is built from TRBV28 and TRBJ2-7; 14 nucleotides align to TRBD2. The CDR3 runs 15 residues. In germline, CDR1 is MDHEN, CDR2 SYDVKM. In DNA form, the CDR3 reads TGTGCCAGCAGTGTTGACAGGGGACTAGCGGGAGAGTCGTCCTTC. Translated: CASSVDRGLAGESSF.

The rearrangement joins TRBV6-5 to TRBJ2-7, with a possible D match to TRBD1 (6 bases). Germline lookup yields CDR1 MNHEY and CDR2 SVGAGI. The CDR3 loop spans 12 amino acids. In DNA form, the CDR3 reads TGTGCTACCGGGACACCGATCGCCGAGCAGTACTTC. Its translation is CATGTPIAEQYF.

The chain has TRBV7-8 and TRBJ1-5; 10 nucleotides line up with TRBD1. The length of the CDR3 is 17 residues. CDR1 is SGHVS and CDR2 is FQNEAQ in the germline V gene. J was trimmed by 7 bases and V by 5 bases; bases with no gene match: 14. The CDR3 here is CASSQSRDRGRRQPQHF. In DNA form, the CDR3 reads TGTGCCAGCAGCCAAAGCAGGGACAGGGGACGCCGGCAGCCCCAGCATTTT.

This clone occurred once. This rearrangement joins TRBV20-1 to TRBJ2-7; D unresolved. The CDR3 covers 10 residues. Germline values: CDR1 DFQATT, CDR2 SNEGSKA (reference sequence). CDR3 nucleotides: TGCAGGTCGGCGGTCTCTAAGCAGTACTTC. Amino acid sequence: CRSAVSKQYF.

The rearrangement uses TRBV19 and TRBJ1-4; 7 bases line up with TRBD1. This CDR3 comprises 13 residues. The V and J ends lost 5 bases and 8 bases, in that order; junction bases with no gene match: 5. Germline V gene sequence: CDR1 LNHDA, CDR2 SQIVND (reference sequence). The CDR3, as DNA: TGTGCCAGTAGTCTGAACAGGGGAGAAAAACTGTTTTTT. Protein: CASSLNRGEKLFF. Filled out from reference TRBV19 and TRBJ1-4, the complete variable domain reads DGGITQSPKYLFRKEGQNVTLSCEQNLNHDAMYWYRQDPGQGLRLIYYSQIVNDFQKGDIAEGYSVSREKKESFPLTVTSAQKNPTAFYLCASSLNRGEKLFFGSGTQLSVL.

This chain connects TRBV5-5 to TRBJ2-5, with a possible D match to TRBD2 (6 bases). The CDR3 extends over 15 amino acids. Germline-derived CDR1 and CDR2 are SGHKS and YYEKEE (reference sequence). Trimming left V 1 base short and J 4 bases short, with 14 bases between. CDR3 region: CASSLHGSPGETQYF. The CDR3 bases are TGTGCCAGCAGCTTGCACGGGAGTCCGGGAGAGACCCAGTACTTC.

This clone turned up a few times. The gene calls are TRBV7-3 and TRBJ1-1; the D is unclear. The V gene's germline CDR1 is SGHTA and CDR2 FQGTGA. The CDR3 contains 14 residues. V dropped 4 bases and J dropped 4 bases, with 13 bases sitting between them. CDR3 protein: CASSSSTGGTEAFF. The CDR3 bases are TGTGCCAGCAGCTCATCAACGGGTGGCACTGAAGCTTTCTTT.

This clone was observed once. This chain joins TRBV5-4 and TRBJ2-6; D ambiguous. Trimming shortened V by 1 base and J by 0 bases, and 8 bases separated the two germline ends. The CDR3 is 16 amino acids. CDR1 and CDR2 from the germline V gene are SGHNT and YYREEE (reference sequence). The CDR3 nucleotides are TGTGCCAGCAGCTTGTTTTATAGCTCTGGGGCCAACGTCCTGACTTTC. This translates into CASSLFYSSGANVLTF. Complete variable domain (other parts from reference TRBV5-4 and TRBJ2-6): ETGVTQSPTHLIKTRGQQVTLRCSSQSGHNTVSWYQQALGQGPQFIFQYYREEENGRGNFPPRFSGLQFPNYSSELNVNALELDDSALYLCASSLFYSSGANVLTFGAGSRLTVL.

This clone has only a few counts. The V and J genes are TRBV13 and TRBJ2-7; 8 nucleotides match TRBD1. The V gene end was trimmed by 6 bases and the J gene end by 5 bases; junction bases not matched to a gene: 15. Germline loops: CDR1 PRHDT, CDR2 FYEKMQ (reference sequence). The CDR3 contains 16 residues. The CDR3 DNA sequence: TGTGCCAGCAGTTCATACTTCAGGGGGCGCAGGAACGAGCAGTACTTC. Translation gives CASSSYFRGRRNEQYF. Full variable domain (remainder filled in from reference TRBV13 and TRBJ2-7): AAGVIQSPRHLIKEKRETATLKCYPIPRHDTVYWYQQGPGQDPQFLISFYEKMQSDKGSIPDRFSAQQFSDYHSELNMSSLELGDSALYFCASSSYFRGRRNEQYFGPGTRLTVT.

The V gene is TRBV6-5, the J gene TRBJ2-3; D may be TRBD2 (7 bases). CDR3 length equals 15 residues. Per the germline V gene, CDR1 is MNHEY and CDR2 is SVGAGI. The ends were cut back, 6 bases at V and 3 bases at J, with 16 bases in the middle. CDR3 in amino acids: CASREGGAGTDTQYF. DNA of the CDR3: TGTGCCAGCAGGGAGGGGGGGGCCGGGACAGATACGCAGTATTTT.

J is TRBJ1-1 and V is TRBV7-3; 9 nucleotides line up with TRBD1. CDR3 size: 14 residues. J gave up 1 base and V 7 bases, and 4 bases lay outside the gene matches. The germline V gene encodes CDR1 SGHTA and CDR2 FQGTGA. The DNA for the CDR3 is TGTGCCAGCACCTCGGACAGGGGGAACACTGAAGCTTTCTTT. This encodes CASTSDRGNTEAFF.

CDR3 nucleotide sequence: TGTGCCAGCAGGTCGGGACTACTGGTGGGGAACACTGAAGCTTTCTTT. Its protein is CASRSGLLVGNTEAFF. This chain links TRBV5-8 with TRBJ1-1; D might be TRBD1 (5 bases). The CDR3 sequence is 16 residues long. V lost 5 bases and J 1 base, leaving 18 bases between the germline ends. CDR1 and CDR2 from the germline V gene are SGHTS and YDEGEE.

Here the CDR3 DNA reads TGTGCCAGCAGCCTGACTGCAACTAATGAAAAACTGTTTTTT. It encodes CASSLTATNEKLFF. The gene calls are TRBV9 and TRBJ1-4; D remains ambiguous. Trimming removed 4 bases at V and 0 bases at J, with 7 bases between. The CDR3 covers 14 residues. Germline CDR1 and CDR2: SGDLS and YYNGEE.

This chain connects TRBV6-5 to TRBJ1-4; 7 bases are a match to TRBD1. The length of the CDR3 is 15 residues. Trimming took 2 bases from V and 7 from J; bases not matched to a gene: 7. Germline V gene sequence: CDR1 MNHEY, CDR2 SVGAGI. The CDR3 here is CASSYTETGSEKLFF. The DNA for the CDR3 is TGTGCCAGCAGTTACACGGAGACAGGGAGTGAAAAACTGTTTTTT.

The chain carries TRBV5-1 and TRBJ1-1; D is unclear. CDR3 size: 14 residues. Trimming left V 2 bases short and J 1 base short, with 9 bases between. CDR1 is SGHRS and CDR2 is YFSETQ in the germline V gene. The CDR3 DNA sequence: TGCGCCAGCAGCTTCCGGTCGGGGAACACTGAAGCTTTCTTT. It yields the protein CASSFRSGNTEAFF.

This chain joins TRBV11-1 and TRBJ1-1; 7 positions match TRBD1. Trimming removed 1 base from V and 1 base from J; junction bases left unmatched: 3. Germline V gives CDR1 SGHAT, CDR2 FQDESV (reference sequence). The CDR3 has 15 amino acids. This CDR3 is CASSLGQGRNTEAFF. The CDR3 bases are TGTGCCAGCAGCTTAGGACAGGGCAGGAACACTGAAGCTTTCTTT.

The V gene is TRBV6-1, the J gene TRBJ1-6; D gene unclear. With 4 bases removed from V and 4 bases from J, the gap between germline ends came to 8 bases. From germline, CDR1 is MNHNS and CDR2 SASEGT. This CDR3 is built from 14 residues. In nucleotides, the CDR3 is TGTGCCAGCAGTGGAGAGGCTTATAATTCACCCCTCCACTTT. The encoded protein is CASSGEAYNSPLHF.

The rearrangement uses TRBV19 and TRBJ1-1; D is undetermined. The CDR3 length is 15 residues. Looked up from germline, CDR1 is LNHDA and CDR2 is SQIVND (reference sequence). Trimming cost V 5 bases and J 3 bases, with 16 bases left between them. The DNA for the CDR3 is TGTGCCAGTAGTTTAAACTTTCGGGGAGACACTGAAGCTTTCTTT. This gives the protein CASSLNFRGDTEAFF.

Here the CDR3 DNA reads TGTGCCAGCAGAACGACTAGCGGTCCCTACAATGAGCAGTTCTTC. Its translation is CASRTTSGPYNEQFF. The rearrangement links TRBV6-5 to TRBJ2-1, with 9 bases fitting TRBD2. The V gene's germline CDR1 is MNHEY and CDR2 SVGAGI. The J segment lost 2 bases and the V segment lost 6 bases, leaving 5 bases of the junction unmatched. The CDR3 has 15 amino acids.